Here is one T cell receptor beta chain with its context. Its antigen is undetermined. Assay used: immunoSEQ multiplex PCR; TCRdb lists only in-frame clones, some missing. The repertoire holds approximately 270,000 clones, with 90% to 95% as singletons. These data come from a study of T cell responses to AZD1222 COVID-19 vaccine. Findings of the study overall: After two AZD1222 doses, spike-specific TCR breadth and depth rose versus day 0. Sampling that yielded the repertoires occurred only after the peak T cell response. Epitopes outside B.1.351 and B.1.1.7 mutated regions reportedly drew nearly half of spike TCRs. Most donors were white British, females outnumbered males, and clonal diversity was possibly underestimated.

The length of the CDR3 is 15 residues. The V end was cut by 0 bases, the J end by 8 bases, with 17 bases between. Germline lookup yields CDR1 SGHRS and CDR2 YFSETQ. The sample was peripheral blood, taken 28 days after the second AZD1222 dose. The genes are TRBV5-1 and TRBJ1-2; D remains ambiguous. This sequence was found in an adult who received the AZD1222 COVID-19 vaccine. CDR3 nucleotides: TGCGCCAGCAGCTTGGAAGGCTCACCGCGGGTGGGCTACACCTTC. Translation gives CASSLEGSPRVGYTF.